The 17 T cell receptor beta chains below were found in one sample sequenced in a study of T cells in Graves' hyperthyroidism and ophthalmopathy. Amplified TCR beta CDR3 regions came from RNA transcripts. Initially, a first-round RT-PCR of the TCR CDR3 employed the HTBI primer set. A single record per CDR3 protein comes from TCRdb applying MiXCR to the multiplex PCR reads. The table has around 600,000 distinct CDR3 sequences, about 14% seen once. The sequenced sample consisted of blood. The receptors here all came from a woman between 50 and 59 years old with Graves' ophthalmopathy.

The V gene is TRBV24-1, the J gene TRBJ2-1; TRBD2 matches 8 bases. The CDR3 is 14 residues long. V lost 5 bases to trimming and J lost 8 bases; unmatched junction nucleotides: 7. The germline V gene has CDR1 KGHDR and CDR2 SFDVKD. CDR3 amino acids: CATSAAGVIDEQFF. CDR3 sequence (DNA): TGTGCCACCAGTGCAGCGGGAGTTATTGATGAGCAGTTCTTC.

The chain couples TRBV27 to TRBJ2-1, with D possibly TRBD2 on 6 matching bases. Germline CDR1 reads MNHEY; CDR2 reads SMNVEV (reference sequence). Trimming took 5 bases from V and 15 from J, leaving 17 bases between them. This CDR3 has 12 residues. The CDR3 spells CASSPGTRDAFF. CDR3 nucleotide sequence: TGTGCCAGCAGTCCCGGGACTCGTGACGCGTTCTTC.

This clonotype was seen only a few times. V is TRBV5-6 and J is TRBJ1-2, with D tentatively TRBD1 (5 bases). The V end lost 0 bases, the J end lost 6 bases, and 12 bases lay between the germline ends. Per germline, CDR1 SGHDT and CDR2 YYEEEE. The CDR3 totals 14 residues. The CDR3 coding sequence is TGTGCCAGCAGCTTGGTTGTCGGGACGGATGGCTACACCTTC. It specifies CASSLVVGTDGYTF.

This clonotype has at least ten counts. V is TRBV7-2 and J is TRBJ2-5; the D is unclear. Germline CDR1 and CDR2: SGHTA and FQGNSA. The CDR3 length is 12 residues. V lost 3 bases and J 2 bases, leaving 4 bases between the germline ends. CDR3 protein: CASSLQQETQYF. CDR3 nucleotides: TGTGCCAGCAGCTTGCAACAAGAGACCCAGTACTTC.

In this sample, this clonotype turned up many times. DNA of the CDR3: TGCAGTGCATATGACCGGGACTCCGGGACTTACGAGCAGTACTTC. Amino acids: CSAYDRDSGTYEQYF. The chain couples TRBV20-1 to TRBJ2-7, with D possibly TRBD2 on 6 matching bases. In germline, CDR1 is DFQATT, CDR2 SNEGSKA (reference sequence). This CDR3 has 15 residues. V gave up 6 bases and J gave up 4 bases, with 22 bases separating them.

As concerns this clonotype: A much larger clone sits a single nucleotide away, making a read error possible. V is TRBV29-1 and J is TRBJ1-1; D is unresolved. Per germline, CDR1 SQVTM and CDR2 ANQGSEA. CDR3 length equals 12 residues. DNA for the CDR3: TGCAGCGTTGAAAAGTGGGGAGCTGACGCTTTCTTT. Translated, it gives CSVEKWGADAFF.

At least ten counts were recorded for this clonotype. The rearrangement joins TRBV2 to TRBJ2-3; D might be TRBD1 (6 bases). Per germline, CDR1 SNHLY and CDR2 FYNNEI. CDR3 size: 15 residues. Trimming took 5 bases from V and 2 from J, leaving 14 bases between them. CDR3 residues: CASSYRVAHTDTQYF. CDR3 bases: TGTGCCAGCAGTTACAGGGTAGCCCACACAGATACGCAGTATTTT.

This clonotype was found a few times. The chain couples TRBV20-1 to TRBJ1-2, with 7 bases fitting TRBD1. V was pared by 3 bases and J by 6 bases, with 25 bases of the junction left unmatched. This CDR3 has 19 amino acids. Germline V gives CDR1 DFQATT, CDR2 SNEGSKA (reference sequence). The CDR3 nucleotides read TGCAGTGCTAGGGATCATACTCGAGGGGGCGAAGGTCGCGTCGATGGCTACACCTTC. Translation: CSARDHTRGGEGRVDGYTF.

This clonotype showed up many times. The V and J genes are TRBV30 and TRBJ2-7; the D is unclear. CDR3 length equals 12 residues. CDR1 is GTSNPN, CDR2 SVGIG, per germline (reference sequence). Trimming cost V 2 bases and J 2 bases, with 7 bases left between them. This CDR3 is CAWSLGTYEQYF. The CDR3 DNA reads TGTGCCTGGAGTCTGGGGACCTACGAGCAGTACTTC.

The table lists this clonotype with a few counts. The chain recombines TRBV9 with TRBJ2-7, with a possible D match to TRBD2 (5 bases). Trimming stripped 3 bases from V and 5 bases from J, with 15 bases between. CDR1 is SGDLS, CDR2 YYNGEE, per germline. The CDR3 has 14 amino acids. The CDR3 nucleotides are TGTGCCAGCAGCGGAAGCGGAGTTCACAACGAGCAGTACTTC. This gives the protein CASSGSGVHNEQYF.

This clonotype has ten or more counts. Here the CDR3 DNA reads TGCAGTGCTAGACCTAGCGGGAGCTCCTACAATGAGCAGTTCTTC. This gives the protein CSARPSGSSYNEQFF. The rearrangement uses TRBV20-1 and TRBJ2-1; TRBD2 matches at 10 bases. The germline CDR1 and CDR2 sequences are DFQATT and SNEGSKA (reference sequence). The CDR3 spans 15 residues. V dropped 2 bases and J dropped 0; count of bases not matched to a gene: 1.

This clonotype was recorded many times. This chain joins TRBV18 and TRBJ2-2, with 7 bases fitting TRBD2. The CDR3 runs 15 residues. The trim removed 5 bases at V and 0 bases at J, leaving 3 bases unmatched. Germline V lookup: CDR1 KGHSH, CDR2 LQKENI. CDR3 in amino acids: CASSASGTNTGELFF. The CDR3 DNA sequence: TGTGCCAGCTCAGCCAGCGGGACGAACACCGGGGAGCTGTTTTTT.

In this sample, this clonotype turned up a few times. This rearrangement joins TRBV7-9 to TRBJ2-3; 12 nucleotides match TRBD2. CDR1 is SEHNR, CDR2 FQNEAQ, per germline (reference sequence). The length of the CDR3 is 16 residues. Trimming cost V 6 bases and J 2 bases; bases outside gene matches: 6. The CDR3 nucleotides are TGTGCCAGCAGGCTCCGGACTAGCGGGACCACAGATACGCAGTATTTT. As protein: CASRLRTSGTTDTQYF.

This clonotype was observed at least ten times. The V gene is TRBV6-2 or TRBV6-3, the J gene TRBJ2-7; TRBD2 matches at 13 bases. The CDR3 is made up of 14 amino acids. The ends lost 6 bases at V and 5 bases at J; junction bases unmatched: 4. Germline CDR1 is MNHEY and CDR2 is SVGEGT. CDR3 protein: CASRTSGRNNEQYF. The CDR3 coding sequence is TGTGCCAGCAGGACTAGCGGGAGGAATAACGAGCAGTACTTC.

This clonotype was seen only once. The chain couples TRBV18 to TRBJ2-5; 10 nucleotides align to TRBD1. Per germline, CDR1 KGHSH and CDR2 LQKENI. The V segment lost 3 bases and the J segment 3 bases; nucleotides outside the gene matches: 10. The CDR3 sequence is 17 residues long. The CDR3 is CASSPALPGTGEETQYF. The CDR3 DNA reads as TGTGCCAGCTCACCTGCCTTACCCGGGACAGGGGAAGAGACCCAGTACTTC.

This clonotype was counted only a few times. This may stem from a read error, because a much larger clone lies one nucleotide away. The chain recombines TRBV7-8 with TRBJ2-7; D call uncertain. CDR1 and CDR2 from the germline V gene are SGHVS and FQNEAQ. Trimming took off 4 bases at V and 3 bases at J, with 19 bases between the two ends. CDR3 length: 16 residues. The CDR3 loop is CASSSAVQRAFYEQYF. Here the CDR3 DNA reads TGTGCCAGCAGCTCAGCAGTCCAGCGAGCCTTCTACGAGCAGTACTTC.

Ten or more counts support this clonotype. The chain combines TRBV3-1 with TRBJ2-3, with TRBD1 matching over 10 bases. Germline values: CDR1 LGHDT, CDR2 YNNKEL (reference sequence). Unmatched junction bases numbered 10, after V lost 3 bases and J lost 10 bases. This CDR3 is 15 amino acids long. DNA for the CDR3: TGTGCCAGCAGCCACGAAGACAGGGGGCGGAGGTCGCAGTATTTT. Amino acid sequence: CASSHEDRGRRSQYF.